This T cell receptor (beta chain) was captured in a study of cytomegalovirus exposure and HLA in healthy donors. With 60 Vbeta and 13 Jbeta primers, the PCR was carried out. Clones were read by immunoSEQ multiplex PCR, and TCRdb kept only the in-frame ones, dropping some. This sample yields 180,000 or so clones, of which roughly 79% are seen a single time; more than 2% belongs to the top ten. Regarding the study as a whole: It was assumed in the presence/absence analyses that sequencing depth was roughly uniform across donors. Within an earlier analysis, most TCR beta V segments proved productive either about 87% or about 30% of the time.

The CDR3 length is 14 residues. Points on this clone: Its target is unknown.

The rearrangement links TRBV21-1 to TRBJ1-2. TRBV21-1 is flagged as a pseudogene. The sequence was obtained from a woman aged 30 to 39 in good health and CMV-seropositive. The sequenced material came from PBMCs. CDR3 amino acids: CASSKGHYGIVGTF. The CDR3 region has the DNA TGTGCCAGCAGCAAAGGCCACTACGGAATCGTGGGTACCTTC.